The 28 T cell receptor beta chains below were found in one sample sequenced in a study of T-cell memory formation after mild COVID-19. TCRdb re-derived calls from the 5' RACE reads in MiXCR, one entry per CDR3 protein. This sample carries about 140,000 distinct CDR3 sequences, 11% to 15% of them seen once, and the ten largest clones take more than 25%. Material: PBMCs or a T cell subset sorted from them (not recorded which). The source of these receptors is an adult woman who had mild COVID-19 (a few samples of this study predate the infection). Cell type and time point are not known.

V and J are TRBV5-1 and TRBJ2-3; 9 positions agree with TRBD2. The junction had 5 bases not matched to a gene; V was cut back by 1 base and J by 2 bases. The CDR3 length is 16 residues. The germline V gene encodes CDR1 SGHRS and CDR2 YFSETQ. The CDR3 sequence is CASSLMAGGDTDTQYF. The DNA for the CDR3 is TGCGCCAGCAGCTTGATGGCGGGGGGGGACACAGATACGCAGTATTTT.

The rearrangement joins TRBV19 to TRBJ2-3, with TRBD2 matching 10 bases. Germline V gives CDR1 LNHDA, CDR2 SQIVND (reference sequence). Trimming at V came to 9 bases and at J to 2 bases, leaving 14 bases not matched to a gene. The CDR3 has 17 residues. The CDR3: CASAPGTSAHSTDTQYF. Here the CDR3 DNA reads TGTGCCAGCGCTCCCGGGACTAGCGCCCACTCCACAGATACGCAGTATTTT.

Many counts were recorded for this clonotype. V usage is TRBV10-3 and J usage is TRBJ2-7; possibly TRBD2 for D (5 bases). CDR1 ENHRY and CDR2 SYGVKD come from the germline V gene. Trimming took off 6 bases at V and 5 bases at J, with 20 bases between the two ends. CDR3 length: 15 residues. The CDR3 sequence: CAIRTPGERYDEQYF. In nucleotides, the CDR3 is TGTGCCATCAGGACCCCCGGGGAAAGATACGACGAGCAGTACTTC.

The J gene is TRBJ2-7, the V gene TRBV30; D is undetermined. The CDR3 extends over 12 amino acids. Germline V gives CDR1 GTSNPN, CDR2 SVGIG (reference sequence). V was clipped by 0 bases and J by 3 bases, with 6 bases between them. CDR3 amino acids: CAWSVGIYEQYF. In nucleotides, the CDR3 is TGTGCCTGGAGTGTAGGTATCTACGAGCAGTACTTC. The complete variable domain, with remaining parts taken from reference TRBV30 and TRBJ2-7, reads SQTIHQWPATLVQPVGSPLSLECTVEGTSNPNLYWYRQAAGRGLQLLFYSVGIGQISSEVPQNLSASRPQDRQFILSSKKLLLSDSGFYLCAWSVGIYEQYFGPGTRLTVT.

The J gene is TRBJ2-1, the V gene TRBV24-1; 8 bases are shared with TRBD2. Trimming cost V 4 bases and J 8 bases; bases outside gene matches: 12. Germline loops: CDR1 KGHDR, CDR2 SFDVKD. The CDR3 consists of 16 residues. The DNA of the CDR3 is TGTGCCACCAGTGACCCTCCCCGGGAGGGACGGCATGAGCAGTTCTTC. Its translation is CATSDPPREGRHEQFF.

In its sample, this clonotype was seen a few times. The gene calls are TRBV4-2 and TRBJ2-7; a possible D gene is TRBD2 (6 bases). The ends were cut back, 1 base at V and 1 base at J, with 14 bases in the middle. CDR3 length: 16 residues. Germline CDR1 is LGHNA and CDR2 is YNFKEQ. CDR3 in amino acids: CASSQAGGFESYEQYF. The CDR3 bases are TGTGCCAGCAGCCAAGCCGGGGGTTTTGAGTCCTACGAGCAGTACTTC.

This clonotype was observed a few times. Given the absence of the conserved phenylalanine or tryptophan at the CDR3 end, a read error is likely. The DNA is left out, because the CDR3 cannot be placed on it with certainty; the CDR3 is given as TCRdb lists it. This chain uses TRBV23-1 with TRBJ2-1; TRBD1, the D gene given by the table, was not confirmed from the DNA. TRBV23-1 carries the ORF label, with uncertain function. The CDR3 is 11 amino acids in total, end residues counted. The CDR3 is CASSPWGTGCG.

The CDR3 reads CASSLDTVAGVNEQFF. As DNA, the CDR3 is TGTGCCAGCAGCTTAGATACGGTGGCAGGGGTCAATGAGCAGTTCTTC. V and J are TRBV11-3 and TRBJ2-1, with a weak D call TRBD1 (6 bases). Trimming removed 0 bases from V and 6 bases from J, with 15 bases in between. The CDR3 sequence is 16 residues long. The V gene's germline CDR1 is SGHNT and CDR2 YENEEA.

The table lists this clonotype with a few counts. The chain is built from TRBV7-3 and TRBJ2-3, with a weak D call TRBD2 (6 bases). CDR3 size: 15 residues. Germline V gene sequence: CDR1 SGHTA, CDR2 FQGTGA. V lost 3 bases, J lost 2 bases, and 12 bases lay in between. CDR3 DNA: TGTGCCAGCAGCTTCGGGGGTGTTGACACAGATACGCAGTATTTT. It yields the protein CASSFGGVDTDTQYF.

This clonotype has more than one count but fewer than ten. The chain recombines TRBV20-1 with TRBJ1-2; D is uncertain. From germline, CDR1 is DFQATT and CDR2 SNEGSKA (reference sequence). V was trimmed by 3 bases and J by 8 bases, leaving 13 bases between them. CDR3 length: 12 amino acids. CDR3 DNA sequence: TGCAGTGCTAGGACCGGGGATGTGGGCTACACCTTC. Its translation is CSARTGDVGYTF.

This clonotype came up a few times. The chain employs TRBV6-6 and TRBJ2-5; 12 positions match TRBD2. The germline V gene encodes CDR1 MNHNY and CDR2 SVGAGI (reference sequence). The CDR3 contains 16 residues. Losses at the gene ends were 5 bases for V and 5 bases for J; bases not matched to a gene: 9. In DNA form, the CDR3 reads TGTGCCAGCAGTCAATCTAGCGGGAGGGCCGGCGAGACCCAGTACTTC. Amino acid sequence: CASSQSSGRAGETQYF.

This clonotype was seen repeatedly, ten times or more. The chain combines TRBV4-3 with TRBJ2-1; 10 bases line up with TRBD2. Germline CDR1 is LGHNA and CDR2 is YSLEER. V shed 1 base and J 13 bases; nucleotides not matched to a gene: 10. The CDR3 runs 15 residues. CDR3 in amino acids: CASSQGLAGDHSQFF. The CDR3 bases are TGCGCCAGCAGCCAAGGGCTAGCGGGAGATCATTCTCAGTTCTTC.

The V call is TRBV7-6, the J call TRBJ2-7; maybe TRBD1 (5 bases). Germline CDR1 and CDR2: SGHVS and FNYEAQ. Trimming cost V 1 base and J 2 bases, with 9 bases left between them. This CDR3 contains 14 residues. CDR3 DNA: TGTGCCAGCAGCTTAGAGGGGCCAGCCTACGAGCAGTACTTC. Translation: CASSLEGPAYEQYF.

This clonotype appeared once. This sequence joins TRBV4-1 and TRBJ1-2, with D maybe TRBD1 (5 bases). CDR3 length: 15 residues. Germline loops: CDR1 MGHRA, CDR2 YSYEKL. V lost 3 bases, J lost 8 bases, and 19 bases lay in between. In DNA form, the CDR3 reads TGCGCCAGCAGCCAGCCAAGGCAGGGTGCGGGAGGCTACACCTTC. Its protein product is CASSQPRQGAGGYTF.

This clonotype was observed at least ten times. The V gene is TRBV5-1, the J gene TRBJ2-7; maybe TRBD1 (6 bases). V lost 0 bases and J 0 bases, leaving 10 bases between the germline ends. Germline V gives CDR1 SGHRS, CDR2 YFSETQ. This CDR3 contains 15 residues. The CDR3 sequence is CASSLVWGPSYEQYF. DNA for the CDR3: TGCGCCAGCAGCTTGGTTTGGGGGCCCTCCTACGAGCAGTACTTC.

This clonotype has just a few counts. The chain combines TRBV4-1 with TRBJ2-1; 9 positions agree with TRBD2. Germline V lookup: CDR1 MGHRA, CDR2 YSYEKL. This CDR3 region has 16 residues. V was pared by 4 bases and J by 4 bases, with 8 bases of the junction left unmatched. The CDR3 DNA reads as TGCGCCAGCAGCCCCCGAGCGGGAGGTGTTTACAATGAGCAGTTCTTC. It codes for CASSPRAGGVYNEQFF.

The CDR3 region has the DNA TGTGCCAGCACGGCCCAAATCCCAATAGGGGGGGGAGAGTATGGCTACACCTTC. This translates into CASTAQIPIGGGEYGYTF. The chain employs TRBV6-6 and TRBJ1-2, with D maybe TRBD1 (6 bases). Germline-derived CDR1 and CDR2 are MNHNY and SVGAGI (reference sequence). The CDR3 is 18 residues long. Trimming left V 7 bases short and J 5 bases short, with 29 bases between.

The rearrangement uses TRBV3-2 and TRBJ2-5; the listed D gene, TRBD1, was not tested against the DNA. TRBV3-2 is a listed pseudogene. This CDR3 has 14 residues. CDR3 sequence reads: CASSQDPRGETQYF. The CDR3, as DNA: TGTGCCAGCAGCCAAGACCCGAGGGGAGAGACCCAGTACTTC.

This chain joins TRBV4-3 and TRBJ2-1; TRBD2 might be the D (6 bases). Germline CDR1 reads LGHNA; CDR2 reads YSLEER. V dropped 0 bases and J dropped 5 bases, with 14 bases sitting between them. The length of the CDR3 is 16 residues. In DNA form, the CDR3 reads TGCGCCAGCAGCCAAGATTACGCGGGAAGGGACAATGAGCAGTTCTTC. It translates to CASSQDYAGRDNEQFF.

This clonotype has just a few counts. The rearrangement uses TRBV13 and TRBJ2-3, with 12 bases aligning to TRBD2. This CDR3 spans 16 amino acids. Looked up from germline, CDR1 is PRHDT and CDR2 is FYEKMQ (reference sequence). V lost 3 bases and J lost 3; bases outside the gene matches: 4. CDR3 sequence (DNA): TGTGCCAGCAGCTTTGGACTAGCGGGATATACAGATACGCAGTATTTT. Amino acid sequence: CASSFGLAGYTDTQYF.

J is TRBJ2-7 and V is TRBV11-2; D is possibly TRBD1 or TRBD2 (5 bases each). The CDR3 has 16 residues. V was cut by 0 bases and J by 3 bases, with 15 bases left in between. Germline CDR1 SGHAT, CDR2 FQNNGV. As DNA, the CDR3 is TGTGCCAGCAGCTTAGATCCCCGAGGGGTGAACTACGAGCAGTACTTC. This translates into CASSLDPRGVNYEQYF.

This clonotype has only a few counts. The chain couples TRBV6-5 to TRBJ1-5; no definite D call. Germline CDR1 and CDR2: MNHEY and SVGAGI. The CDR3 spans 13 residues. The V end lost 0 bases, the J end lost 6 bases, and 6 bases lay between the germline ends. In DNA form, the CDR3 reads TGTGCCAGCAGTTACTCGCATGGTCAGCCCCAGCATTTT. Amino acid sequence: CASSYSHGQPQHF.

The genes are TRBV6-2 or TRBV6-3 and TRBJ2-7; a weak D match, TRBD2 (6 bases). V was cut by 3 bases and J by 0 bases, with 18 bases left in between. This CDR3 contains 17 residues. Germline lookup yields CDR1 MNHEY and CDR2 SVGEGT. The DNA for the CDR3 is TGTGCCAGCAGTTATTCCCGAGCGGGCGCCAGCTCCTACGAGCAGTACTTC. This codes for CASSYSRAGASSYEQYF.

The CDR3 spells CASSWRLSSGSGDEQFF. DNA for the CDR3: TGTGCCAGCAGCTGGCGACTGAGTAGCGGGAGTGGCGATGAGCAGTTCTTC. The chain combines TRBV7-9 with TRBJ2-1; TRBD2 matches at 9 bases. The CDR3 length is 17 residues. Losses at the gene ends were 4 bases for V and 8 bases for J; bases not matched to a gene: 15. CDR1 is SEHNR and CDR2 is FQNEAQ in the germline V gene (reference sequence). The entire variable domain, with the rest obtained from reference TRBV7-9 and TRBJ2-1, is as follows: DTGVSQNPRHKITKRGQNVTFRCDPISEHNRLYWYRQTLGQGPEFLTYFQNEAQLEKSRLLSDRFSAERPKGSFSTLEIQRTEQGDSAMYLCASSWRLSSGSGDEQFFGPGTRLTVL.

This clonotype was counted only a few times. This chain uses TRBV12-3 or TRBV12-4 with TRBJ1-4; D call uncertain. This CDR3 is built from 14 residues. V lost 1 base to trimming and J lost 6 bases, with 9 bases between them. CDR3 bases: TGTGCCAGCAGTTTAGATCTTTGGGATGAAAAACTGTTTTTT. This encodes CASSLDLWDEKLFF.

This chain connects TRBV7-9 to TRBJ2-3; TRBD2 matches at 14 bases. The germline CDR1 and CDR2 sequences are SEHNR and FQNEAQ (reference sequence). This CDR3 has 18 residues. J was trimmed by 6 bases and V by 6 bases; bases with no gene match: 14. The CDR3 nucleotides are TGTGCCAGCAGGCGACTAGCGGGGGGGCCTAACCCAGAGGATACGCAGTATTTT. Translation: CASRRLAGGPNPEDTQYF.

This clonotype was counted only a few times. The V gene is TRBV12-3 or TRBV12-4, the J gene TRBJ1-1, with D possibly matching TRBD1 (6 bases). The CDR3 has 16 amino acids. Trimming pared 7 bases from V and 3 bases from J, leaving 21 bases between. The CDR3 loop reads CASTPWSPQGYTEAFF. CDR3 coding DNA: TGTGCCAGCACCCCTTGGTCCCCACAGGGTTACACTGAAGCTTTCTTT.

The J gene is TRBJ2-7, the V gene TRBV29-1, with 7 bases identical to TRBD1. CDR3 length: 16 residues. Germline V lookup: CDR1 SQVTM, CDR2 ANQGSEA. Trimming removed 0 bases from V and 3 bases from J; junction bases left unmatched: 11. CDR3 coding DNA: TGCAGCGTTGAAGAAGGGGACAGAGGGCTTGACTACGAGCAGTACTTC. Translating it yields CSVEEGDRGLDYEQYF.